These T cell receptor beta chains were read from a single sample in a study of blood T cell repertoires in COVID-19. Data came from immunoSEQ multiplex PCR; TCRdb stores just in-frame clones and leaves some out. The top ten clones hold approximately 3.7% of a sample with just under 250,000 clones, 80% to 90% of them seen once. The sequenced sample consisted of PBMCs or T cells enriched from blood (not recorded which). The receptors come from a woman between 25 and 40 years old who had recovered from COVID-19. Each CDR3 is given with its conserved first and last residue. A D gene is named only where the DNA matches it firmly. Some rows mark clone size as missing; the rest say once, few, many or name a class of expanded clone.

abundance	d_gene	v_gene	j_gene	CDR3nt	CDR3aa
NA	NA	TRBV7-8	TRBJ1-1	TGTGCCAGCAGCCCTCGCTACGAGAGTCCTGAAGCTTTCTTT	CASSPRYESPEAFF
NA	NA	TRBV9	TRBJ2-7	TGTGCCAGCAGCGGGGGACTGTCCCCCTCCTACGAGCAGTACTTC	CASSGGLSPSYEQYF
NA	TRBD1	TRBV15	TRBJ1-1	TGTGCCACCAGCAGAGTGGGACAGGGATACATCACTGAAGCTTTCTTT	CATSRVGQGYITEAFF
once	NA	TRBV30	TRBJ1-2	TGTGCCTGGAGTGTACAGGGCTATGGCTACACCTTC	CAWSVQGYGYTF
NA	NA	TRBV4-1	TRBJ1-1	TGCGCCAGCAGCCAAGAAAGTAGGGGGACTGAAGCTTTCTTT	CASSQESRGTEAFF
NA	NA	TRBV11-3	TRBJ1-1	TGTGCCAGCAGCTTCACACTGAACACTGAAGCTTTCTTT	CASSFTLNTEAFF
NA	TRBD2	TRBV4-1	TRBJ2-1	TGCGCCAGCAGCCAAGAAGGACTAGCCTACAATGAGCAGTTCTTC	CASSQEGLAYNEQFF
NA	TRBD1	TRBV5-6	TRBJ2-5	TGTGCCAGCAGCTCCGGACAGGGGGCCAGGGAGACCCAGTACTTC	CASSSGQGARETQYF
NA	NA	TRBV19	TRBJ1-4	TGTGCCAGTAGTATAAGGTTCGGGACAAGCGAAAAACTGTTTTTT	CASSIRFGTSEKLFF
NA	NA	TRBV19	TRBJ2-1	TGTGCCAGTAGCCCCCCCCCAGCCGGAGGTGAGCAGTTCTTC	CASSPPPAGGEQFF
NA	NA	TRBV3-1/TRBV3-2	TRBJ2-7	TGTGCCAGCAGCGATACAGGAAGGACCGAGCAGTACTTC	CASSDTGRTEQYF
NA	TRBD1	TRBV28	TRBJ1-2	TGTGCCAGCAGTGGAAGCTCCGGGGACAGGGTATTAGATGGCTACACCTTC	CASSGSSGDRVLDGYTF
NA	TRBD2	TRBV18	TRBJ2-1	TGTGCCAGCTCACCACCGGGGGGGTACAATGAGCAGTTCTTC	CASSPPGGYNEQFF
once	NA	TRBV27	TRBJ2-1	TGTGCCAGCTCAAGACCAGGGGTCGGAACCGTGGAGAATGAGCAGTTCTTC	CASSRPGVGTVENEQFF
NA	NA	TRBV7-9	TRBJ1-2	TGTGCCAGCAGCTTAGGTCGGGACTCTCTGGGCTACACCTTC	CASSLGRDSLGYTF
NA	NA	TRBV4-3	TRBJ2-1	TGCGCCAGCAGCCAAGATCTGCGGGATGAGCAGTTCTTC	CASSQDLRDEQFF
NA	NA	TRBV6-5	TRBJ2-4	TGTGCCAGCAGTTACGTCAGGGGGGCTAAAAACATTCAGTACTTC	CASSYVRGAKNIQYF
NA	NA	TRBV9	TRBJ1-1	TGTGCCAGCAGCGCGAACAGGGTAGGGACTGAAGCTTTCTTT	CASSANRVGTEAFF
NA	NA	TRBV5-6	TRBJ2-7	TGTGCCAGCAGCTGGTATACCTACCAAAGATACGAGCAGTACTTC	CASSWYTYQRYEQYF
once	NA	TRBV5-1	TRBJ2-7	TGCGCCAGCAGCTCCGCCCTCGGGGGTGAGCAGTACTTC	CASSSALGGEQYF
NA	NA	TRBV10-3	TRBJ1-1	TGTGCCATCAGTGACAGGAACACTGAAGCTTTCTTT	CAISDRNTEAFF
few	NA	TRBV9	TRBJ2-3	TGTGCCAGCACCGGACAAAGCACAGATACGCAGTATTTT	CASTGQSTDTQYF
NA	TRBD1	TRBV18	TRBJ1-2	TGTGCCAGCTCACCACAGGGACAGCACTATGGCTACACCTTC	CASSPQGQHYGYTF
NA	NA	TRBV5-4	TRBJ1-1	TGTGCCAGCAGCCATCGGGACACTGAAGCTTTCTTT	CASSHRDTEAFF
NA	TRBD2	TRBV9	TRBJ2-1	TGTGCCAGCAGCCTCGAGGGGACTAGCGGGTTTAATGAGCAGTTCTTC	CASSLEGTSGFNEQFF
NA	NA	TRBV5-1	TRBJ1-3	TGCGCCAGCAGCTTGGGGCTCGAAAGCTCTGGAAACACCATATATTTT	CASSLGLESSGNTIYF
once	TRBD1	TRBV28	TRBJ1-3	TGTGCCTCATCCGGGACAGGGTCTACTTTTTCGGGAAACACCATATATTTT	CASSGTGSTFSGNTIYF
NA	TRBD2	TRBV30	TRBJ2-1	TGTGCCTGGAGTATGGGACTAGCGGGTTACAATGAGCAGTTCTTC	CAWSMGLAGYNEQFF
NA	NA	TRBV19	TRBJ2-1	TGTGCCAGTAGTACGACCCGACGACTCGCAGACTACAATGAGCAGTTCTTC	CASSTTRRLADYNEQFF
NA	NA	TRBV7-8	TRBJ1-2	TGTGCCAGCAGCTGGCCGGGGGGAGGGGACTATGGCTACACCTTC	CASSWPGGGDYGYTF
NA	NA	TRBV6-5	TRBJ1-4	TGTGCCAGCCGCGGTCATGGCGCAACTAATGAAAAACTGTTTTTT	CASRGHGATNEKLFF
NA	NA	TRBV19	TRBJ1-5	TGTGCCAGTAGTATAACGGGGGTGGGCAATCAGCCCCAGCATTTT	CASSITGVGNQPQHF
NA	NA	TRBV2	TRBJ1-1	TGTGCCAGCAGCTCCACCGGCGGCAGTGAAGCTTTCTTT	CASSSTGGSEAFF
once	NA	TRBV10-3	TRBJ1-5	TGTGCCATCAGTGAGAATTATCGTCGGGACACTGTCTATCAGCCCCAGCATTTT	CAISENYRRDTVYQPQHF
few	NA	TRBV7-3	TRBJ1-2	TGTGCCAGCAGCTTAGACTCAACGGGGAACTATGGCTACACCTTC	CASSLDSTGNYGYTF
NA	TRBD2	TRBV15	TRBJ2-7	TGTGCCACCAGCAGAGGCAGGGAGGGGCACGAGCAGTACTTC	CATSRGREGHEQYF
NA	NA	TRBV7-2	TRBJ2-1	TGTGCCAGCAGCTTACGTGGGGGGACAGATCATGAGCAGTTCTTC	CASSLRGGTDHEQFF
NA	NA	TRBV28	TRBJ1-4	TGTGCCAGCAGTCTAAGCTTTGCAACTAATGAAAAACTGTTTTTT	CASSLSFATNEKLFF
NA	NA	TRBV27	TRBJ1-5	TGTGCCAGCAACGGGGGGCCGGGTCAGCCCCAGCATTTT	CASNGGPGQPQHF
once	NA	TRBV28	TRBJ2-6	TGTGCCATAGGGACACTAGACGTCCTGACTTTC	CAIGTLDVLTF
NA	NA	TRBV24-1	TRBJ2-5	TGTGCCACCAGTGACGCCCTCGGGGAGACCCAGTACTTC	CATSDALGETQYF
NA	NA	TRBV27	TRBJ1-6	TGTGCCAGCAGTTTCAGGGAACGGGGGGATTCACCCCTCCACTTT	CASSFRERGDSPLHF
NA	TRBD1	TRBV28	TRBJ2-4	TGTGCCAGCAATAAACAGGGGGAAAAAAACATTCAGTACTTC	CASNKQGEKNIQYF
few	TRBD1	TRBV3-1/TRBV3-2	TRBJ1-1	TGTGCCAGCAGCCGGAACCCGGGACAGGGGGGAGCTTTCTTT	CASSRNPGQGGAFF
NA	TRBD2	TRBV7-9	TRBJ2-2	TGTGCCAGCAGTACCGGGACTAGCGGGAGGAACACCGGGGAGCTGTTTTTT	CASSTGTSGRNTGELFF
NA	NA	TRBV6-4	TRBJ2-2	TGTGCCAGCAGTGACTCGACCGGGGCGAACACCGGGGAGCTGTTTTTT	CASSDSTGANTGELFF
NA	NA	TRBV4-3	TRBJ1-2	TGCGCCAGCAGCCAAGAAGGGTGGGGGGATCGTGGCTACACCTTC	CASSQEGWGDRGYTF
NA	NA	TRBV4-3	TRBJ2-5	TGCGCCAGCAGCCAAGCCCACAGGGAAGAGACCCAGTACTTC	CASSQAHREETQYF
NA	TRBD2	TRBV9	TRBJ2-7	TGTGCCAGCAGCGTAGGACTAGCGGATACTTACGAGCAGTACTTC	CASSVGLADTYEQYF